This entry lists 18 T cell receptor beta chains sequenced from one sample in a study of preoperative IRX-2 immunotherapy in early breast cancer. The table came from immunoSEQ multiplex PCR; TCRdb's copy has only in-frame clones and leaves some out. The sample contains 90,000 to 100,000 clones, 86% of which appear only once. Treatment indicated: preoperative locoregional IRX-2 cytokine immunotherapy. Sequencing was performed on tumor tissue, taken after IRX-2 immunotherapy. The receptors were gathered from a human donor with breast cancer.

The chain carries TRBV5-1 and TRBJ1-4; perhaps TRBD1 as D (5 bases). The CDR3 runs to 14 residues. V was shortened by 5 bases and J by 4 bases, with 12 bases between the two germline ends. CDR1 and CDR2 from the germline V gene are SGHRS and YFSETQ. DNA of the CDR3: TGCGCCAGCAGGAGGGACGGGGTTAATGAAAAACTGTTTTTT. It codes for CASRRDGVNEKLFF. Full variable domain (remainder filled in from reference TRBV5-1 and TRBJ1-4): KAGVTQTPRYLIKTRGQQVTLSCSPISGHRSVSWYQQTPGQGLQFLFEYFSETQRNKGNFPGRFSGRQFSNSRSEMNVSTLELGDSALYLCASRRDGVNEKLFFGSGTQLSVL.

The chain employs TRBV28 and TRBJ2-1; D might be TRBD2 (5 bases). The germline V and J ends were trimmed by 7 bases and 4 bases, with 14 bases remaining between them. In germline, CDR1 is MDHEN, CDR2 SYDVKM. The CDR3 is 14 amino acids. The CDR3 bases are TGTGCCAGCACCTCCTTCGGGGATTACAATGAGCAGTTCTTC. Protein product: CASTSFGDYNEQFF.

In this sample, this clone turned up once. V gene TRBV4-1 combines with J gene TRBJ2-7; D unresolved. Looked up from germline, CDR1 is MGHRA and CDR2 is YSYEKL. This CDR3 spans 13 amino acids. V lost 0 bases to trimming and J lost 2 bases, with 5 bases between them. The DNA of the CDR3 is TGCGCCAGCAGCCAAGATCGTCCCTACGAGCAGTACTTC. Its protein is CASSQDRPYEQYF.

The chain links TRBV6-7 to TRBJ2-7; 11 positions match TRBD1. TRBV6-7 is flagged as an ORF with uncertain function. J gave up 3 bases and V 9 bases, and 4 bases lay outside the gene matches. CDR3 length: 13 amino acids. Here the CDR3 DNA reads TGTGCCAGTGGGACAGGGGGATACTACGAGCAGTACTTC. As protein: CASGTGGYYEQYF.

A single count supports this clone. CDR3 loop: CASSVGSPGGGPQHF. The CDR3 DNA is TGTGCCAGCAGTGTAGGAAGTCCGGGGGGAGGGCCCCAGCATTTT. The V and J genes are TRBV6-7 and TRBJ1-5, with a possible D match to TRBD1 (5 bases). TRBV6-7 is noted as an ORF with a role that remains uncertain. The CDR3 covers 15 residues. Trimming shortened V by 5 bases and J by 9 bases, and 20 bases separated the two germline ends.

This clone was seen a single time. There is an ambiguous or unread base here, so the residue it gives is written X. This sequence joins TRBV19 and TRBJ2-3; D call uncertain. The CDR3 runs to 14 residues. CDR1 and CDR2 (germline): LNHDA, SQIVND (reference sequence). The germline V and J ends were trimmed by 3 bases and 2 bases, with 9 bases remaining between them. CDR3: CASSMVXNTDTQYF. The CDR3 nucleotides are TGTGCCAGTAGTATGGTTCRGAACACAGATACGCAGTATTTT.

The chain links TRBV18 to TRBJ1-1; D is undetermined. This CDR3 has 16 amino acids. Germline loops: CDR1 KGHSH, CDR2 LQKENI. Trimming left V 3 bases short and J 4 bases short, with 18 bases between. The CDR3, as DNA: TGTGCCAGCTCACCGACACTGCTCGAGGGAAGCACTGAAGCTTTCTTT. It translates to CASSPTLLEGSTEAFF.

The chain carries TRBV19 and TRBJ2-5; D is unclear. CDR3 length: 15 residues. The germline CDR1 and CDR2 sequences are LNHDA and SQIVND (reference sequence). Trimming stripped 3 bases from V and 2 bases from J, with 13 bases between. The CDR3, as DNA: TGTGCCAGTAGTATTGCCCAAGGCAGTCAAGAGACCCAGTACTTC. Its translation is CASSIAQGSQETQYF. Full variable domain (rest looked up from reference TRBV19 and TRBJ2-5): DGGITQSPKYLFRKEGQNVTLSCEQNLNHDAMYWYRQDPGQGLRLIYYSQIVNDFQKGDIAEGYSVSREKKESFPLTVTSAQKNPTAFYLCASSIAQGSQETQYFGPGTRLLVL.

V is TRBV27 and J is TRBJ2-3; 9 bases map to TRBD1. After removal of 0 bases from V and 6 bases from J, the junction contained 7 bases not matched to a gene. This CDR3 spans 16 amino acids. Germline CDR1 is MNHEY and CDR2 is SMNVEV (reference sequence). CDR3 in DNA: TGTGCCAGCAGTTTATCGGGAGGGACAGGGTCGGATACGCAGTATTTT. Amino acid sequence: CASSLSGGTGSDTQYF.

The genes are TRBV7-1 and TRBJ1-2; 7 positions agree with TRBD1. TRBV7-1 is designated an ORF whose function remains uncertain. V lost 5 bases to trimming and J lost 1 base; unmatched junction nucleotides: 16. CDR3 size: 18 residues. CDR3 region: CASSVGSTGNRDNYGYTF. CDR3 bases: TGTGCCAGCAGCGTAGGTTCGACAGGGAACCGGGATAACTATGGCTACACCTTC.

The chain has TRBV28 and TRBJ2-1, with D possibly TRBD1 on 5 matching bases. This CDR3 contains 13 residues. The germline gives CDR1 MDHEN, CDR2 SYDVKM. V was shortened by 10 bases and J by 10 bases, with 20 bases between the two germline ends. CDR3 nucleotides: TGTGCCAACACAGGACCTTACGATGTCGAGCAGTTCTTC. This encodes CANTGPYDVEQFF.

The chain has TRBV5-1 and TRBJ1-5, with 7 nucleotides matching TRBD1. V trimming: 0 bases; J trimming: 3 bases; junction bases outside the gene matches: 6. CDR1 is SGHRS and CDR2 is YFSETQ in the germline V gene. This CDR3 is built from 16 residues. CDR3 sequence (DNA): TGCGCCAGCAGCTTGGCGCCAGGGGGAATCAATCAGCCCCAGCATTTT. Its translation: CASSLAPGGINQPQHF.

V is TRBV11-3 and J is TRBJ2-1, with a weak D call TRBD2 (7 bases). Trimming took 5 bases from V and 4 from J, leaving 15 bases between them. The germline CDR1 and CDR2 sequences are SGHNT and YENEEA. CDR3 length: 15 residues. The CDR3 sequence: CASSRRGRGYNEQFF. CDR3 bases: TGTGCCAGCAGCCGACGGGGGCGGGGGTACAATGAGCAGTTCTTC.

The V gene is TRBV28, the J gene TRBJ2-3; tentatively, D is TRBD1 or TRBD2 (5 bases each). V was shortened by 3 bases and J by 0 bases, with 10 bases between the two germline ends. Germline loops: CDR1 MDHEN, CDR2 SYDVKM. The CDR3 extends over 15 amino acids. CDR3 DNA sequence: TGTGCCAGCAGTTTTTCTGGGGGAAGCACAGATACGCAGTATTTT. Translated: CASSFSGGSTDTQYF.

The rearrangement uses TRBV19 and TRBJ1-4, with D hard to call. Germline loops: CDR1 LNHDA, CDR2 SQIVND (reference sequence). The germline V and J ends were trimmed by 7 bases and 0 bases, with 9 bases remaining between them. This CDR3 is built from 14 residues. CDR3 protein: CASKEVTTNEKLFF. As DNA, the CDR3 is TGTGCCAGTAAGGAGGTTACAACTAATGAAAAACTGTTTTTT. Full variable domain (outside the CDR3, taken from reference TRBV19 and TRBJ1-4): DGGITQSPKYLFRKEGQNVTLSCEQNLNHDAMYWYRQDPGQGLRLIYYSQIVNDFQKGDIAEGYSVSREKKESFPLTVTSAQKNPTAFYLCASKEVTTNEKLFFGSGTQLSVL.

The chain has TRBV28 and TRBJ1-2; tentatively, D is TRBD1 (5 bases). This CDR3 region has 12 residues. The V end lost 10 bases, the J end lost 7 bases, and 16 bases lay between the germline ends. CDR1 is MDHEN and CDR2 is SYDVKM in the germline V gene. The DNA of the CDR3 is TGTGCCACAGCCCGGGGGGTTGGTGGCTACACCTTC. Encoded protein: CATARGVGGYTF.

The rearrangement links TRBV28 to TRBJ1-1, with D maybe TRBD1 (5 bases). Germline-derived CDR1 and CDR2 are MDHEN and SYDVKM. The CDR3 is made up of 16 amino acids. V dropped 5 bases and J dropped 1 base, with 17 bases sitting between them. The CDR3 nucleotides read TGTGCCAGCAGTCCCTCAGGGTATCGAAGGAACACTGAAGCTTTCTTT. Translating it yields CASSPSGYRRNTEAFF.

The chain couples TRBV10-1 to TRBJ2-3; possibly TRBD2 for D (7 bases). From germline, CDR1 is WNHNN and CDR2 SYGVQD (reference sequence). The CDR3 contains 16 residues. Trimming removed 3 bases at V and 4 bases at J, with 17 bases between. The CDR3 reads CASSDATGRGADTQYF. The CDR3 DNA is TGCGCCAGCAGTGATGCAACAGGGAGGGGCGCAGATACGCAGTATTTT.